This T cell receptor beta chain was sequenced in a study of blood T cell repertoires in COVID-19. The CDR3 runs 15 residues. This table comes from immunoSEQ multiplex PCR, and its TCRdb copy is limited to in-frame clones, with some not included. This sample has some 75,000 clones; 65% to 85% occur once, and the top ten carry around 13%. The V gene is TRBV21-1, the J gene TRBJ1-1; the tabulated D call, TRBD1, remains unverified against the DNA. TRBV21-1 is assigned pseudogene status. Sample: peripheral blood. The TCR sequence derives from a man aged 45-65 years with COVID-19, enrolled during active disease. The CDR3 spells CASNRDRGHFPEAFF. DNA of the CDR3: TGTGCCAGCAACCGGGACAGGGGGCATTTTCCTGAAGCTTTCTTT.